These 29 T cell receptor beta chains share one sample of origin, sequenced in a study of long-term antiretroviral therapy in people with HIV. Investigators performed immunoSEQ version v3.0 at survey level. Clones were read by immunoSEQ multiplex PCR, and TCRdb kept only the in-frame ones, dropping some. This sample has 30,000 to 40,000 clones; 70% to 90% occur once, and the top ten carry about 4%. The material sequenced was unsorted PBMCs, taken just before starting antiretroviral therapy. The receptor set was obtained from a young woman with HIV.

The J gene is TRBJ2-3, the V gene TRBV28; 9 bases line up with TRBD2. CDR1 and CDR2 from the germline V gene are MDHEN and SYDVKM. With 4 bases clipped from V and 1 base from J, the junction kept 6 bases outside the gene matches. CDR3 length: 16 amino acids. CDR3 protein: CASSYPLAGGTDTQYF. The CDR3 DNA reads TGTGCCAGCAGTTACCCCTTAGCGGGAGGCACAGATACGCAGTATTTT.

V usage is TRBV6-1 and J usage is TRBJ1-2; 8 bases match TRBD1. The CDR3 consists of 15 residues. The trim removed 0 bases at V and 7 bases at J, leaving 7 bases unmatched. From germline, CDR1 is MNHNS and CDR2 SASEGT. The CDR3 reads CASSEAQGAIGGYTF. CDR3 in DNA: TGTGCCAGCAGTGAAGCCCAGGGGGCGATCGGTGGCTACACCTTC.

The V call is TRBV11-1, the J call TRBJ1-1; 7 bases fit TRBD1. The V and J ends lost 7 bases and 10 bases, in that order; junction bases with no gene match: 12. This CDR3 region has 13 residues. CDR1 is SGHAT, CDR2 FQDESV, per germline (reference sequence). The CDR3 DNA is TGTGCCAGCACCAGGGACAGCGCTTTAGGAGCTTTCTTT. Its protein is CASTRDSALGAFF.

This chain joins TRBV14 and TRBJ2-5; no clear D gene. CDR1 and CDR2 (germline): SGHDN, FVKESK. This CDR3 has 13 amino acids. V lost 1 base, J lost 3 bases, and 6 bases lay in between. The CDR3, as DNA: TGTGCCAGCAGCCAAGGCAGAAAAGAGACCCAGTACTTC. Translating gives CASSQGRKETQYF.

This clone was observed a few times. The chain employs TRBV4-1 and TRBJ2-7; 7 nucleotides agree with TRBD1. The CDR3 runs to 16 residues. J lost 2 bases, V lost 4 bases, and 11 bases had no gene match. Germline CDR1 and CDR2: MGHRA and YSYEKL. In nucleotides, the CDR3 is TGCGCCAGCAGCCTTACCCTAGGGGGCCTCCCCTACGAGCAGTACTTC. Amino acids: CASSLTLGGLPYEQYF.

V usage is TRBV9 and J usage is TRBJ1-2; TRBD1 might be the D (6 bases). The CDR3 spans 14 residues. Germline CDR1 is SGDLS and CDR2 is YYNGEE. Trimming removed 2 bases at V and 5 bases at J, with 13 bases between. CDR3 residues: CASSVEQGRYGYTF. CDR3 nucleotides: TGTGCCAGCAGCGTCGAACAGGGACGGTATGGCTACACCTTC.

V is TRBV19 and J is TRBJ2-5, with D maybe TRBD2 (5 bases). V lost 5 bases and J lost 2, with 18 bases in between. Germline V CDR1 and CDR2: LNHDA, SQIVND (reference sequence). The CDR3 covers 16 residues. This chain's CDR3 is CASSPWTESPQETQYF. CDR3 bases: TGTGCCAGTAGTCCCTGGACTGAAAGCCCTCAAGAGACCCAGTACTTC.

The J gene is TRBJ2-2, the V gene TRBV6-5; D is perhaps TRBD2 (6 bases). CDR1 is MNHEY, CDR2 SVGAGI, per germline. Trimming left V 6 bases short and J 1 base short, with 9 bases between. This CDR3 is built from 14 residues. The CDR3 loop reads CASSRDWNTGELFF. CDR3 DNA: TGTGCCAGCAGCCGGGACTGGAACACCGGGGAGCTGTTTTTT.

This clone has just one count. The rearrangement links TRBV11-2 to TRBJ2-2; TRBD2 agrees at 12 bases. The CDR3 runs to 16 residues. The germline gives CDR1 SGHAT, CDR2 FQNNGV. With V trimmed by 1 base and J by 6 bases, 3 bases remained unmatched. The DNA for the CDR3 is TGTGCCAGCAGCTTAGCGCTAGCGGGAGGGGCCGGGGAGCTGTTTTTT. Its translation: CASSLALAGGAGELFF.

V gene TRBV7-3 combines with J gene TRBJ2-7; TRBD2 agrees at 14 bases. Germline CDR1 and CDR2: SGHTA and FQGTGA. After removal of 6 bases from V and 6 bases from J, the junction contained 4 bases not matched to a gene. The CDR3 is 14 residues long. The DNA of the CDR3 is TGTGCCAGCAGATCCGGGACTAGCGGGAGCGAGCAGTACTTC. The encoded protein is CASRSGTSGSEQYF.

The J gene is TRBJ1-1, the V gene TRBV9; D possibly corresponds to TRBD1 (6 bases). This CDR3 spans 16 amino acids. Germline V gene sequence: CDR1 SGDLS, CDR2 YYNGEE. V was trimmed by 0 bases and J by 0 bases, leaving 12 bases between them. CDR3 sequence reads: CASSVEGGIMNTEAFF. The DNA for the CDR3 is TGTGCCAGCAGCGTAGAGGGGGGGATTATGAACACTGAAGCTTTCTTT. Full variable domain (rest looked up from reference TRBV9 and TRBJ1-1): DSGVTQTPKHLITATGQRVTLRCSPRSGDLSVYWYQQSLDQGLQFLIQYYNGEERAKGNILERFSAQQFPDLHSELNLSSLELGDSALYFCASSVEGGIMNTEAFFGQGTRLTVV.

The J gene is TRBJ1-3, the V gene TRBV6-1; D ambiguous. Germline V lookup: CDR1 MNHNS, CDR2 SASEGT. V was cut by 6 bases and J by 0 bases, with 12 bases left in between. This CDR3 region has 15 residues. The CDR3 region is CASSPGRISGNTIYF. CDR3 coding DNA: TGTGCCAGCAGCCCCGGACGGATCTCTGGAAACACCATATATTTT.

The chain joins TRBV28 to TRBJ2-2; maybe TRBD1 (5 bases). Trimming took off 3 bases at V and 1 base at J, with 15 bases between the two ends. In germline, CDR1 is MDHEN, CDR2 SYDVKM. This CDR3 region has 17 residues. CDR3 sequence (DNA): TGTGCCAGCAGTTTCCTTCACGGACACTTGAACACCGGGGAGCTGTTTTTT. Translating gives CASSFLHGHLNTGELFF.

This clone was observed a single time. The chain links TRBV5-1 to TRBJ2-1; 7 nucleotides align to TRBD1. V lost 0 bases, J lost 4 bases, and 10 bases stayed unmatched. The CDR3 is made up of 17 amino acids. Germline V gene lookup returns CDR1 SGHRS and CDR2 YFSETQ. The CDR3 protein is CASSLATIGGAYNEQFF. CDR3 in DNA: TGCGCCAGCAGCTTGGCCACAATAGGGGGCGCTTACAATGAGCAGTTCTTC.

V usage is TRBV18 and J usage is TRBJ2-1, with TRBD2 matching over 10 bases. Trimming took 4 bases from V and 8 from J; bases not matched to a gene: 8. Germline V lookup: CDR1 KGHSH, CDR2 LQKENI. This CDR3 contains 15 residues. The CDR3 DNA reads as TGTGCCAGCTCACGCGGGAGCGGGAGGGTGGATGAGCAGTTCTTC. Translation gives CASSRGSGRVDEQFF.

This rearrangement joins TRBV19 to TRBJ2-2; 8 positions agree with TRBD2. Trimming cost V 8 bases and J 1 base; bases outside gene matches: 9. CDR3 length: 16 amino acids. Germline lookup yields CDR1 LNHDA and CDR2 SQIVND (reference sequence). As DNA, the CDR3 is TGTGCCAGTCTCCCCGGGACTAGGCTGAACACCGGGGAGCTGTTTTTT. Amino acids: CASLPGTRLNTGELFF.

The V call is TRBV19, the J call TRBJ2-2, with 8 nucleotides matching TRBD1. V trimming: 8 bases; J trimming: 1 base; junction bases outside the gene matches: 9. There are 16 residues in the CDR3. The V gene's germline CDR1 is LNHDA and CDR2 SQIVND (reference sequence). The CDR3 nucleotides read TGTGCCAGTTCGTCGTGGGGGACAGGGAACACCGGGGAGCTGTTTTTT. Translating it yields CASSSWGTGNTGELFF.

The chain uses TRBV7-2 and TRBJ1-5; D remains unclear. The CDR3 sequence is 12 residues long. Per germline, CDR1 SGHTA and CDR2 FQGNSA. Trimming removed 5 bases from V and 1 base from J, with 3 bases in between. The CDR3 sequence: CASSRSNQPQHF. The CDR3 DNA is TGTGCCAGCAGCCGAAGCAATCAGCCCCAGCATTTT.

The J gene is TRBJ1-5, the V gene TRBV4-2; D is undetermined. From germline, CDR1 is LGHNA and CDR2 YNFKEQ. The ends were cut back, 3 bases at V and 4 bases at J, with 13 bases in the middle. The CDR3 totals 15 residues. CDR3 in DNA: TGTGCCAGCAGCCAGGATAATGGGTATAATCAGCCCCAGCATTTT. It translates to CASSQDNGYNQPQHF.

This clone was recorded a few times. The V and J genes are TRBV19 and TRBJ1-5; the D is unclear. This CDR3 has 13 amino acids. V dropped 5 bases and J dropped 5 bases, with 10 bases sitting between them. Germline V lookup: CDR1 LNHDA, CDR2 SQIVND (reference sequence). The CDR3, as DNA: TGTGCCAGTAGTGAGGGAGGGTATCAGCCCCAGCATTTT. It codes for CASSEGGYQPQHF.

The V call is TRBV4-1, the J call TRBJ2-7; 9 bases are shared with TRBD2. The trim removed 1 base at V and 7 bases at J, leaving 14 bases unmatched. In germline, CDR1 is MGHRA, CDR2 YSYEKL. CDR3 length: 17 residues. As DNA, the CDR3 is TGCGCCAGCAGCCAAGTACCAGTAGCGGGAGAGGGAAGGGAGCAGTACTTC. This translates into CASSQVPVAGEGREQYF.

This sequence joins TRBV4-2 and TRBJ2-3, with 8 bases matching TRBD2. Germline CDR1 reads LGHNA; CDR2 reads YNFKEQ. V shed 1 base and J 0 bases; nucleotides not matched to a gene: 3. The CDR3 runs 16 residues. CDR3 bases: TGTGCCAGCAGCCAAGGTCCTAGCGGGAGCACAGATACGCAGTATTTT. It translates to CASSQGPSGSTDTQYF.

This chain connects TRBV4-3 to TRBJ1-1, with D possibly TRBD1 on 5 matching bases. The length of the CDR3 is 20 residues. Germline CDR1 is LGHNA and CDR2 is YSLEER. Trimming removed 1 base at V and 0 bases at J, with 24 bases between. CDR3 in DNA: TGCGCCAGCAGCCAAGCTCTTCCAGGGATCGGGACCAAAATGAACACTGAAGCTTTCTTT. The encoded protein is CASSQALPGIGTKMNTEAFF.

This rearrangement joins TRBV14 to TRBJ2-3; 11 positions match TRBD2. CDR1 SGHDN and CDR2 FVKESK come from the germline V gene. V was pared by 0 bases and J by 5 bases, with 7 bases of the junction left unmatched. The CDR3 has 17 residues. The CDR3 coding sequence is TGTGCCAGCAGCCAAGAAAGTGTGGGACTAGCGGTAGATACGCAGTATTTT. Its translation is CASSQESVGLAVDTQYF.

The rearrangement uses TRBV6-1 and TRBJ2-7, with a possible D match to TRBD1 (6 bases). The V end was cut by 6 bases, the J end by 3 bases, with 15 bases between. CDR3 size: 14 residues. Germline V lookup: CDR1 MNHNS, CDR2 SASEGT. The CDR3 DNA reads as TGTGCCAGCAGCCGGACAGAGAAATACTACGAGCAGTACTTC. Protein: CASSRTEKYYEQYF.

The chain joins TRBV7-3 to TRBJ2-7; D may be TRBD2 (5 bases). The germline CDR1 and CDR2 sequences are SGHTA and FQGTGA. CDR3 size: 13 residues. Trimming took 5 bases from V and 5 from J, leaving 13 bases between them. The CDR3 nucleotides read TGTGCCAGCAGCCCCTATCGGGAAGACGAGCAGTACTTC. It codes for CASSPYREDEQYF.

This chain connects TRBV29-1 to TRBJ2-7, with D uncertain. The V gene lost 4 bases and the J gene lost 0 bases, with 10 bases spanning the gap. There are 13 residues in the CDR3. CDR1 and CDR2 (germline): SQVTM, ANQGSEA. The CDR3 DNA reads as TGCAGCGTTGCTCCTGACATCTCCTACGAGCAGTACTTC. It codes for CSVAPDISYEQYF.

Within the sample, this clone is medium-sized (0.01 to 0.1%). The chain couples TRBV6-5 to TRBJ2-7; the match to TRBD2 covers 8 bases. CDR1 is MNHEY and CDR2 is SVGAGI in the germline V gene. With V trimmed by 2 bases and J by 7 bases, 10 bases remained unmatched. The CDR3 is made up of 15 amino acids. The CDR3, as DNA: TGTGCCAGCAGTTACGGATCGGGAGGGCCGGATGAGCAGTACTTC. As protein: CASSYGSGGPDEQYF.

The CDR3 sequence: CASSLTGSRTQYF. The CDR3 region has the DNA TGTGCCAGCAGCTTAACAGGGTCCAGGACCCAGTACTTC. The chain links TRBV7-2 to TRBJ2-5, with TRBD1 as a possible D gene (6 bases). CDR1 SGHTA and CDR2 FQGNSA come from the germline V gene. The V gene lost 2 bases and the J gene lost 7 bases, with 11 bases spanning the gap. CDR3 length: 13 residues. Using reference TRBV7-2 and TRBJ2-5 for the parts outside the CDR3, the full variable domain is GAGVSQSPSNKVTEKGKDVELRCDPISGHTALYWYRQSLGQGLEFLIYFQGNSAPDKSGLPSDRFSAERTGGSVSTLTIQRTQQEDSAVYLCASSLTGSRTQYFGPGTRLLVL.